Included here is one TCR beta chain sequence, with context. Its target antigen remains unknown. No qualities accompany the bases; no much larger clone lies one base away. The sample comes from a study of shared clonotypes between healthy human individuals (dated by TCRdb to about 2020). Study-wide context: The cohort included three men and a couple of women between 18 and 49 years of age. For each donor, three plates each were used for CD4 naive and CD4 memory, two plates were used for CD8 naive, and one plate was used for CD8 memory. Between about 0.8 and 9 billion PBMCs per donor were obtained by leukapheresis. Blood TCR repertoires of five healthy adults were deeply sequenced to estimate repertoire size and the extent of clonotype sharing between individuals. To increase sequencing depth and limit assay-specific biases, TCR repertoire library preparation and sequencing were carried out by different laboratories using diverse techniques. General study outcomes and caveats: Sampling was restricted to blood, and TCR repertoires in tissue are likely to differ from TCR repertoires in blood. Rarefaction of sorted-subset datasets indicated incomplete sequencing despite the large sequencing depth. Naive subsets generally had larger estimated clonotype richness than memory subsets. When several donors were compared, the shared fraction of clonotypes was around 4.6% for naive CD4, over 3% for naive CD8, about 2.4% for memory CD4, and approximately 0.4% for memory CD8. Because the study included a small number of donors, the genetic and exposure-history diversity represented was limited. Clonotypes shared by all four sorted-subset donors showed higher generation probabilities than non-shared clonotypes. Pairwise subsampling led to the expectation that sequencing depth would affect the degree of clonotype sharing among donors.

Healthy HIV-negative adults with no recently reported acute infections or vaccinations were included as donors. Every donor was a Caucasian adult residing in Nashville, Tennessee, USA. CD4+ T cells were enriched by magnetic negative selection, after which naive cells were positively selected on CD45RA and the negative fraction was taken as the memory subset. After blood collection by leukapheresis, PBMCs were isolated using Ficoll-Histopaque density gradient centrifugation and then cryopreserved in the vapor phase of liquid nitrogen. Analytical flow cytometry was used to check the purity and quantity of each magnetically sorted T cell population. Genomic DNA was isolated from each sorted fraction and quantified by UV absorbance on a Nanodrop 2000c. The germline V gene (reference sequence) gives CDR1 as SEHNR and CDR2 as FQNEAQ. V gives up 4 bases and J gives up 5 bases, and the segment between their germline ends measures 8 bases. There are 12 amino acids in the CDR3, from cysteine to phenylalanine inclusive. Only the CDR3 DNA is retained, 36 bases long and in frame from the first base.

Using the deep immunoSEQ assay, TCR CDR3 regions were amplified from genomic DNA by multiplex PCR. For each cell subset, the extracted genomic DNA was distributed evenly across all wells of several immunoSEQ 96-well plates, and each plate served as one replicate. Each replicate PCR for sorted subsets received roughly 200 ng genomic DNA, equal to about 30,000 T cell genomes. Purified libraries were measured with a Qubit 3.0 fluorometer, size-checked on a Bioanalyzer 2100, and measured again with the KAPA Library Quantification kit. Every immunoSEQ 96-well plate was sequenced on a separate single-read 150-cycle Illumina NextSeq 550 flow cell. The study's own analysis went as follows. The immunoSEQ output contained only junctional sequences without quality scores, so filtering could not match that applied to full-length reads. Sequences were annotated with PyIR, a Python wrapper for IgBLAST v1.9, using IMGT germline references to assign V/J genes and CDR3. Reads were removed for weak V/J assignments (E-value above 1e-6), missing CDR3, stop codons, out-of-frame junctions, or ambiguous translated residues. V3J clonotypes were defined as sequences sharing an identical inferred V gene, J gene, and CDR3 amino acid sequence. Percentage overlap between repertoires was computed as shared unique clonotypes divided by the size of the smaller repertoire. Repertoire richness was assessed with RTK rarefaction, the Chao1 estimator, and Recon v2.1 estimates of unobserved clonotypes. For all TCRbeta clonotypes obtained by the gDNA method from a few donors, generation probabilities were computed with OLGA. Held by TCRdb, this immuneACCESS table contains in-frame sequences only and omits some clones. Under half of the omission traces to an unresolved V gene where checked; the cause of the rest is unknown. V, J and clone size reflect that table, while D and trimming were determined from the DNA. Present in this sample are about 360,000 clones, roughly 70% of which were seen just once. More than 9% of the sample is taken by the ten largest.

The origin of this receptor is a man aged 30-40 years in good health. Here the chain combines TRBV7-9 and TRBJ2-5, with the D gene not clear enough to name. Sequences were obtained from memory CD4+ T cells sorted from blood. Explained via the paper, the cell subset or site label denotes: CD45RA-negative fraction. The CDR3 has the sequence CASSSPRETQYF. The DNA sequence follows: TGTGCCAGCAGCTCCCCCAGGGAGACCCAGTACTTC.